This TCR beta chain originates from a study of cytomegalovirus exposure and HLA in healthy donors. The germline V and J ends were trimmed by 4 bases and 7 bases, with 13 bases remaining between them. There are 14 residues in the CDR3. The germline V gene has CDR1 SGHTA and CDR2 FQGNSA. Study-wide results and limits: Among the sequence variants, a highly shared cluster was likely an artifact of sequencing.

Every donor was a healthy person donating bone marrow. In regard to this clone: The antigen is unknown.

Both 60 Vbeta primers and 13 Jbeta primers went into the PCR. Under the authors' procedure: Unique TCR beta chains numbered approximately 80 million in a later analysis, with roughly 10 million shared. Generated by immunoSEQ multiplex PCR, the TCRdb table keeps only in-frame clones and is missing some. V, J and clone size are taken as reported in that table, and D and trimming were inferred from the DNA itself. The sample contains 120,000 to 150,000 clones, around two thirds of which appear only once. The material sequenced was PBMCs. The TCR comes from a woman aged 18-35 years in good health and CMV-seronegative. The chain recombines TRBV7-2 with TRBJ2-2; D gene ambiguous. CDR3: CASSSQQASGELFF. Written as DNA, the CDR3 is TGTGCCAGCAGCTCCCAGCAGGCCAGCGGGGAGCTGTTTTTT.